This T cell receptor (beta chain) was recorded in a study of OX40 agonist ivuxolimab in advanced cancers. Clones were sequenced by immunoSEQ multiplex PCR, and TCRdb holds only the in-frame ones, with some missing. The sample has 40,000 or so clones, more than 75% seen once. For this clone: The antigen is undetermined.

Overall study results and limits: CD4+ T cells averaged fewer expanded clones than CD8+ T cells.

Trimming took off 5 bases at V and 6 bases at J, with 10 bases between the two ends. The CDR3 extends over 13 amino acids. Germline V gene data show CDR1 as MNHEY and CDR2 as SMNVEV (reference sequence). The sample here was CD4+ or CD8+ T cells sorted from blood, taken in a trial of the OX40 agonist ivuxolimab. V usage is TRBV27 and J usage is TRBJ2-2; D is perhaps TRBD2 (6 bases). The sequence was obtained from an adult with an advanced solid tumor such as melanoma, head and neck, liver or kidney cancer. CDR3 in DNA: TGTGCCAGCAGTCCGCGGGGCCCCGGGGAGCTGTTTTTT. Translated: CASSPRGPGELFF.